Below, 25 T cell receptor beta chains from the same sample are listed, as sequenced in a study of blood T cell repertoires in COVID-19. TCRdb's table, derived via immunoSEQ multiplex PCR, lists solely in-frame clones and lacks some. The sample carries about 180,000 clones, just under 80% recorded once. Sequencing was done on a sample of peripheral blood. The source of these receptors is a man between 65 and 85 years old with active or convalescent COVID-19.

The V and J genes are TRBV12-5 and TRBJ1-5; TRBD1 matches 8 bases. The J segment lost 4 bases and the V segment lost 0 bases, leaving 5 bases of the junction unmatched. Germline CDR1 and CDR2: LGHNT and FRNRAP. The CDR3 runs to 16 residues. As DNA, the CDR3 is TGTGCTAGTGGTTTGGTAATGACAGGGGAGAATCAGCCCCAGCATTTT. Its translation: CASGLVMTGENQPQHF.

This clone has a handful of counts. This chain joins TRBV4-3 and TRBJ2-7; no reliable D call. This CDR3 is 16 amino acids long. The ends were cut back, 0 bases at V and 5 bases at J, with 17 bases in the middle. Germline V CDR1 and CDR2: LGHNA, YSLEER. CDR3 residues: CASSQDSRSTFHEQYF. CDR3 DNA: TGCGCCAGCAGCCAAGATTCAAGGTCGACTTTCCACGAGCAGTACTTC.

The gene calls are TRBV20-1 and TRBJ2-2; 8 positions match TRBD2. The CDR3 sequence is 16 residues long. Germline V gene lookup returns CDR1 DFQATT and CDR2 SNEGSKA (reference sequence). V was pared by 3 bases and J by 7 bases, with 13 bases of the junction left unmatched. The CDR3 sequence: CSASVFGGRTNGELFF. The CDR3 DNA sequence: TGCAGTGCTAGTGTTTTCGGCGGGAGGACGAACGGGGAGCTGTTTTTT.

This chain uses TRBV7-2 with TRBJ2-1; 9 positions match TRBD2. Germline CDR1 and CDR2: SGHTA and FQGNSA. The V and J ends lost 2 bases and 6 bases, in that order; junction bases with no gene match: 5. CDR3 length: 15 amino acids. The CDR3 spells CASSLSRGGGNEQFF. CDR3 bases: TGTGCCAGCAGCTTAAGTCGCGGGGGGGGCAATGAGCAGTTCTTC.

Comments on this clone: The same CDR3 arises from other DNA sequences in this sample as well. The rearrangement joins TRBV6-5 to TRBJ1-4, with 9 bases aligning to TRBD1. Trimming removed 6 bases from V and 3 bases from J; junction bases left unmatched: 5. Germline V gene sequence: CDR1 MNHEY, CDR2 SVGAGI. This CDR3 comprises 15 residues. CDR3 nucleotide sequence: TGTGCCAGCAGACCGGACAGGGGAGCTAATGAAAAACTGTTTTTT. The encoded protein is CASRPDRGANEKLFF.

This chain connects TRBV5-1 to TRBJ1-1, with a weak D call TRBD1 (5 bases). The V end was cut by 6 bases, the J end by 0 bases, with 12 bases between. Germline CDR1 reads SGHRS; CDR2 reads YFSETQ. The CDR3 loop spans 14 amino acids. The CDR3 DNA is TGCGCCAGCAACCTAGGACACTTGAACACTGAAGCTTTCTTT. Protein: CASNLGHLNTEAFF.

The gene calls are TRBV24-1 and TRBJ2-7, with 9 bases identical to TRBD1. The junction had 11 bases not matched to a gene; V was cut back by 4 bases and J by 2 bases. CDR1 is KGHDR and CDR2 is SFDVKD in the germline V gene. This CDR3 has 17 residues. The CDR3 bases are TGTGCCACCAGTGACCTTCTGCGGACAGGGGATCCCTACGAGCAGTACTTC. It is translated as CATSDLLRTGDPYEQYF.

J is TRBJ2-7 and V is TRBV10-1, with 8 bases fitting TRBD1. Germline V CDR1 and CDR2: WNHNN, SYGVQD (reference sequence). The CDR3 totals 17 residues. J gave up 2 bases and V 0 bases, and 9 bases lay outside the gene matches. CDR3 DNA: TGCGCCAGCAGTGAGTCGGGGGCAGGGGGCAGGGCCTACGAGCAGTACTTC. The encoded protein is CASSESGAGGRAYEQYF.

The chain combines TRBV10-3 with TRBJ1-5; a possible D gene is TRBD1 (6 bases). Germline CDR1 and CDR2: ENHRY and SYGVKD. The V gene lost 3 bases and the J gene lost 4 bases, with 10 bases spanning the gap. The CDR3 is 14 residues long. The CDR3 protein is CAISEQGTNQPQHF. The CDR3 DNA reads as TGTGCCATCAGTGAACAGGGAACAAATCAGCCCCAGCATTTT.

This clone was detected only once. V and J are TRBV7-2 and TRBJ2-7, with a possible D match to TRBD1 (6 bases). The ends were cut back, 0 bases at V and 4 bases at J, with 13 bases in the middle. Germline lookup yields CDR1 SGHTA and CDR2 FQGNSA. CDR3 size: 15 residues. This CDR3 is CASSLAHGGGYEQYF. CDR3 in DNA: TGTGCCAGCAGCTTAGCGCATGGGGGCGGTTACGAGCAGTACTTC.

This clone was found once. The chain joins TRBV13 to TRBJ2-5; 8 positions match TRBD1. The CDR3 spans 14 residues. The germline gives CDR1 PRHDT, CDR2 FYEKMQ (reference sequence). J lost 5 bases, V lost 5 bases, and 7 bases had no gene match. The CDR3 DNA reads TGTGCCAGCAGCGGAACAGGGGGACGTGAGACCCAGTACTTC. Protein sequence: CASSGTGGRETQYF.

The chain carries TRBV27 and TRBJ1-1; TRBD1 might be the D (5 bases). The germline gives CDR1 MNHEY, CDR2 SMNVEV (reference sequence). Trimming pared 5 bases from V and 1 base from J, leaving 11 bases between. This CDR3 has 14 residues. The DNA of the CDR3 is TGTGCCAGCAGTCTCAGGGAAGGGAACACTGAAGCTTTCTTT. Its translation is CASSLREGNTEAFF.

CDR3 region: CASSPDRGREAFF. The CDR3 bases are TGTGCCAGCAGCCCAGACAGGGGGCGTGAGGCTTTCTTT. The rearrangement links TRBV7-8 to TRBJ1-1, with 10 bases that match TRBD1. The V gene end was trimmed by 5 bases and the J gene end by 11 bases; junction bases not matched to a gene: 8. The CDR3 runs to 13 residues. Germline values: CDR1 SGHVS, CDR2 FQNEAQ.

This sequence joins TRBV9 and TRBJ1-5, with D perhaps matching TRBD1 (6 bases). This CDR3 has 14 amino acids. CDR1 is SGDLS and CDR2 is YYNGEE in the germline V gene. Trimming removed 4 bases at V and 1 base at J, with 9 bases between. DNA for the CDR3: TGTGCCAGCAGCCTACAGGGAAGCAATCAGCCCCAGCATTTT. It yields the protein CASSLQGSNQPQHF.

The rearrangement links TRBV9 to TRBJ2-3, with 12 bases lining up with TRBD2. Germline V CDR1 and CDR2: SGDLS, YYNGEE. The CDR3 is made up of 17 amino acids. V was pared by 4 bases and J by 0 bases, with 6 bases of the junction left unmatched. CDR3 sequence (DNA): TGTGCCAGCAGCCGGGGACTAGCGGGTATCAGCACAGATACGCAGTATTTT. It encodes CASSRGLAGISTDTQYF.

This chain uses TRBV5-1 with TRBJ1-5; no clear D gene. Germline CDR1 is SGHRS and CDR2 is YFSETQ. Trimming removed 0 bases from V and 11 bases from J, with 18 bases in between. CDR3 length equals 15 residues. The CDR3 loop is CASSLGPSSSAAQHF. In DNA form, the CDR3 reads TGCGCCAGCAGCTTGGGGCCCTCCTCGTCCGCGGCCCAGCATTTT.

This sequence joins TRBV5-4 and TRBJ1-1; TRBD1 matches at 12 bases. The CDR3 runs 16 residues. CDR1 is SGHNT and CDR2 is YYREEE in the germline V gene (reference sequence). The V and J ends lost 1 base and 5 bases, in that order; junction bases with no gene match: 6. The CDR3 spells CASSLRGQGAWTEAFF. The CDR3 region has the DNA TGTGCCAGCAGCTTGCGGGGACAGGGGGCGTGGACTGAAGCTTTCTTT.

The CDR3 loop reads CASNPDRGSTDTQYF. The CDR3 nucleotides read TGTGCCAGCAATCCAGACAGGGGGAGCACAGATACGCAGTATTTT. The V call is TRBV21-1, the J call TRBJ2-3; the table's D call TRBD1 went unverified against the DNA. TRBV21-1 is tagged as a pseudogene. This CDR3 has 15 amino acids.

V is TRBV5-1 and J is TRBJ2-5; no clear D gene. Germline V gene sequence: CDR1 SGHRS, CDR2 YFSETQ. Deletions cut 0 bases from V and 4 bases from J, with 7 bases between. The CDR3 covers 13 residues. CDR3 sequence: CASSLDNPETQYF. The CDR3 DNA sequence: TGCGCCAGCAGCTTGGACAACCCAGAGACCCAGTACTTC.

This clone was seen just once. The chain links TRBV2 to TRBJ2-5; possibly TRBD2 for D (5 bases). The CDR3 length is 14 residues. The germline V gene encodes CDR1 SNHLY and CDR2 FYNNEI. V lost 4 bases and J lost 1, with 10 bases in between. CDR3 residues: CASSGGQIQETQYF. In DNA, the CDR3 is TGTGCCAGCAGTGGAGGGCAAATCCAAGAGACCCAGTACTTC. Based on the CDR3 plus reference TRBV2 and TRBJ2-5, the full variable domain is EPEVTQTPSHQVTQMGQEVILRCVPISNHLYFYWYRQILGQKVEFLVSFYNNEISEKSEIFDDQFSVERPDGSNFTLKIRSTKLEDSAMYFCASSGGQIQETQYFGPGTRLLVL.

This clone was picked up many times. The chain recombines TRBV7-9 with TRBJ2-7; the D gene is possibly TRBD1 (5 bases). Germline V gene sequence: CDR1 SEHNR, CDR2 FQNEAQ (reference sequence). The CDR3 spans 17 residues. V dropped 5 bases and J dropped 0 bases, with 20 bases sitting between them. The CDR3 loop reads CASSGRGTGLSSYEQYF. CDR3 in DNA: TGTGCCAGCAGCGGAAGGGGAACAGGCTTGAGCTCCTACGAGCAGTACTTC.

This sequence joins TRBV6-1 and TRBJ1-5, with D possibly being TRBD1 (6 bases). V shed 0 bases and J shed 4 bases, with 10 bases lying between them. CDR3 length: 15 residues. The germline CDR1 and CDR2 sequences are MNHNS and SASEGT. In DNA, the CDR3 is TGTGCCAGCAGTGAAGCCTGGACAGAGAATCAGCCCCAGCATTTT. Protein product: CASSEAWTENQPQHF.

This clone was counted between two and nine times. This chain joins TRBV24-1 and TRBJ1-2, with TRBD1 identical over 7 bases. The germline gives CDR1 KGHDR, CDR2 SFDVKD. Losses at the gene ends were 6 bases for V and 4 bases for J; bases not matched to a gene: 28. The CDR3 is made up of 21 amino acids. The chain's CDR3 is CATSPEGRIVTDRVWFYGYTF. The DNA for the CDR3 is TGTGCCACCAGTCCCGAAGGGCGAATCGTAACCGACAGGGTTTGGTTCTATGGCTACACCTTC.

This chain joins TRBV6-5 and TRBJ1-2; weak D call: TRBD1 (5 bases). Trimming left V 6 bases short and J 4 bases short, with 12 bases between. Per germline, CDR1 MNHEY and CDR2 SVGAGI. The length of the CDR3 is 13 residues. The CDR3 here is CASRVSGGYGYTF. CDR3 coding DNA: TGTGCCAGCAGAGTCTCCGGGGGCTATGGCTACACCTTC.

The sample holds one count of this clone. The rearrangement uses TRBV19 and TRBJ1-5; 7 nucleotides line up with TRBD1. The CDR3 covers 14 residues. Germline V lookup: CDR1 LNHDA, CDR2 SQIVND (reference sequence). V trimming: 5 bases; J trimming: 4 bases; junction bases outside the gene matches: 5. The CDR3 DNA sequence: TGTGCCAGTAGTTCCGACAGGGAGAATCAGCCCCAGCATTTT. Translating gives CASSSDRENQPQHF.